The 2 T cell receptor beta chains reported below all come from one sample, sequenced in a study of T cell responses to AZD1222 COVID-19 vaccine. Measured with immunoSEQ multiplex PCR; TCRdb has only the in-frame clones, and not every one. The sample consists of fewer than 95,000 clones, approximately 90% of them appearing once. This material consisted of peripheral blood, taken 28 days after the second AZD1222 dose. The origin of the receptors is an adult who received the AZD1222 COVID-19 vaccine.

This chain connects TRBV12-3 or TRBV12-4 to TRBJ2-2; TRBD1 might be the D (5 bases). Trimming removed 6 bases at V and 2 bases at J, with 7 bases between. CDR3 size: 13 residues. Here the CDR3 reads CASRRTNTGELFF. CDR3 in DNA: TGTGCCAGCAGACGGACAAACACCGGGGAGCTGTTTTTT.

CDR3 in DNA: TGTGCCAGCAGTTTCTCGTTCCGTCGAGAGCAGTACTTC. Amino acid sequence: CASSFSFRREQYF. The V and J genes are TRBV28 and TRBJ2-7; no firm D call. Trimming stripped 3 bases from V and 7 bases from J, with 13 bases between. Looked up from germline, CDR1 is MDHEN and CDR2 is SYDVKM. The CDR3 contains 13 residues.